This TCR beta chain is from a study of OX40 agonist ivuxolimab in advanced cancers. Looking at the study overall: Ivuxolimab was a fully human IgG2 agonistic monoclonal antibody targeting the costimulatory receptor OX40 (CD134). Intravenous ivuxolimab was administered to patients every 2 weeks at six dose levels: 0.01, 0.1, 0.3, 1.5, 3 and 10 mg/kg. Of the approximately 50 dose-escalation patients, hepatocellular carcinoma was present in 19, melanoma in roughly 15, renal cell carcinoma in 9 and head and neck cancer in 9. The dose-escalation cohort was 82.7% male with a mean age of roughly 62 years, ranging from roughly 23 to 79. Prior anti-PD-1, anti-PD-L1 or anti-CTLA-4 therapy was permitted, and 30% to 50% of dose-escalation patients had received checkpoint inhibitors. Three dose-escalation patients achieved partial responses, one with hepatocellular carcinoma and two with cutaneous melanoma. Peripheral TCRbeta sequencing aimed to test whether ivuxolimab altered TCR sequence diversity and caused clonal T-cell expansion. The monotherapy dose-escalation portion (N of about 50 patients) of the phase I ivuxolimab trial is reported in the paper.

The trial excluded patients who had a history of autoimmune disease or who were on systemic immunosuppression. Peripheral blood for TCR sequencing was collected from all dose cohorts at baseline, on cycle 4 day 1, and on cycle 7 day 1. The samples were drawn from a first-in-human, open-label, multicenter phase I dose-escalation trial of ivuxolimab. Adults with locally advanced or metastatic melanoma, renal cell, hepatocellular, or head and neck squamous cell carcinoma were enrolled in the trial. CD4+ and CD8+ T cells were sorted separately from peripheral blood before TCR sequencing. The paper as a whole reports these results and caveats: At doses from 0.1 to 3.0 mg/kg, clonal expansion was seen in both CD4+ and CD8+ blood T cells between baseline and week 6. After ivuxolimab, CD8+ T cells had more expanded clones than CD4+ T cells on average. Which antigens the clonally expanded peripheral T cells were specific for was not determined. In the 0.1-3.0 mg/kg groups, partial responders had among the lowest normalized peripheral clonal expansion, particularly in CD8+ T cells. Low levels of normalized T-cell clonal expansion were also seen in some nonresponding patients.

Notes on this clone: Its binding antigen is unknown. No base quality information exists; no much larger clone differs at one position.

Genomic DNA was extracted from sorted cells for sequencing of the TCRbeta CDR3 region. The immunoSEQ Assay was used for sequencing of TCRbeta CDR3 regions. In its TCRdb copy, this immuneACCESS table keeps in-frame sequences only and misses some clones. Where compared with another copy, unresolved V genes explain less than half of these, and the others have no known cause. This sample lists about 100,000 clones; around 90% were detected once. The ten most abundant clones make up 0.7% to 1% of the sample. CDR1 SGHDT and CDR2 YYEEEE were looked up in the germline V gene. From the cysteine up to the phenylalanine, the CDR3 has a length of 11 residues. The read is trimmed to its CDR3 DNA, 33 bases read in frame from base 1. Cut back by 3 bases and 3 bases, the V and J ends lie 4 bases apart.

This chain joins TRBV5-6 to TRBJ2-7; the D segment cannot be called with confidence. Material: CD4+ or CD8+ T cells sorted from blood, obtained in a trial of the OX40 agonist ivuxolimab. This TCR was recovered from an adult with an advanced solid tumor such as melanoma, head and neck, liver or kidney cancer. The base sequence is TGTGCCAGCAGCTCTTACTACGAGCAGTACTTC. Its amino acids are CASSSYYEQYF.